Listed here are 26 T cell receptor beta chains from one sample, sequenced in a study of blood T cell repertoires in COVID-19. Profiling relied on immunoSEQ multiplex PCR, and the TCRdb table lists in-frame clones only, not all of them. The sample yields about 81,000 clones, 82% seen once. Source material: peripheral blood. All receptors derive from a human donor in a cohort sampled during active COVID-19.

This clone came up once. V usage is TRBV5-6 and J usage is TRBJ1-1; D not certain. The CDR3 is 11 amino acids. From germline, CDR1 is SGHDT and CDR2 YYEEEE. V shed 4 bases and J shed 2 bases, with 3 bases lying between them. CDR3 protein: CASSLNTEAFF. The CDR3 DNA follows: TGTGCCAGCAGCCTCAACACTGAAGCTTTCTTT.

This clone was detected only once. The chain employs TRBV9 and TRBJ2-7; the D gene is possibly TRBD2 (7 bases). Germline V gene data show CDR1 as SGDLS and CDR2 as YYNGEE. CDR3 length: 17 amino acids. V was shortened by 4 bases and J by 2 bases, with 22 bases between the two germline ends. In DNA form, the CDR3 reads TGTGCCAGCAGCCGGACATTCGAGAGGGGGGGGACCTACGAGCAGTACTTC. This encodes CASSRTFERGGTYEQYF.

This clone was seen only once. V and J are TRBV29-1 and TRBJ1-1; D is possibly TRBD1 (6 bases). The V end was cut by 6 bases, the J end by 1 base, with 9 bases between. The germline CDR1 and CDR2 sequences are SQVTM and ANQGSEA. This CDR3 region has 12 residues. This CDR3 is CSVRGRNTEAFF. DNA for the CDR3: TGCAGCGTGAGGGGGAGGAACACTGAAGCTTTCTTT.

Regarding this clone: The sample holds other DNA sequences that translate to the same CDR3. The rearrangement links TRBV15 to TRBJ2-7, with 8 bases that match TRBD1. CDR1 is LNHNV and CDR2 is YYDKDF in the germline V gene (reference sequence). This CDR3 comprises 14 residues. Trimming took 3 bases from V and 4 from J; bases not matched to a gene: 5. The CDR3 protein is CATSRAGGNYEQYF. The CDR3 nucleotides read TGTGCCACCAGCAGGGCAGGGGGCAATTACGAGCAGTACTTC.

The gene calls are TRBV6-2 or TRBV6-3 and TRBJ2-7, with TRBD1 matching over 8 bases. CDR1 is MNHEY, CDR2 SVGEGT, per germline. The CDR3 sequence is 16 residues long. V dropped 6 bases and J dropped 3; count of bases not matched to a gene: 13. The CDR3 nucleotides read TGTGCCAGCAGCGGTATTGACAGGGGCCCCCTCTACGAGCAGTACTTC. Protein: CASSGIDRGPLYEQYF.

CDR3 DNA sequence: TGTGCCAGCAGTGGGAGTTTTTCAATCCGGAATGAGCAGTTCTTC. This gives the protein CASSGSFSIRNEQFF. J is TRBJ2-1 and V is TRBV2; D not resolved. CDR3 length equals 15 residues. The germline V and J ends were trimmed by 4 bases and 7 bases, with 17 bases remaining between them. Germline V gene sequence: CDR1 SNHLY, CDR2 FYNNEI.

CDR3 protein: CASSQGQGTGNTIYF. CDR3 sequence (DNA): TGTGCCAGCAGCCAGGGACAGGGGACTGGAAACACCATATATTTT. This chain connects TRBV7-2 to TRBJ1-3; 10 bases are shared with TRBD1. From germline, CDR1 is SGHTA and CDR2 FQGNSA. The CDR3 consists of 15 residues. With 5 bases clipped from V and 2 bases from J, the junction kept 3 bases outside the gene matches.

The rearrangement joins TRBV12-3 or TRBV12-4 to TRBJ1-2; no firm D call. V gave up 2 bases and J gave up 4 bases, with 8 bases separating them. The CDR3 consists of 13 residues. Here the CDR3 reads CASSLIAIYGYTF. The CDR3 coding sequence is TGTGCCAGCAGTTTAATAGCGATCTATGGCTACACCTTC.

Only one count was recorded for this clone. This chain joins TRBV6-5 and TRBJ2-7; maybe TRBD2 (6 bases). This CDR3 has 14 amino acids. V dropped 0 bases and J dropped 3 bases, with 9 bases sitting between them. Germline CDR1 MNHEY, CDR2 SVGAGI. CDR3 in amino acids: CASSYSRTNYEQYF. The CDR3 nucleotides are TGTGCCAGCAGTTACTCGAGGACTAACTACGAGCAGTACTTC.

V is TRBV6-4 and J is TRBJ1-2, with D maybe TRBD1 (5 bases). V gave up 6 bases and J gave up 4 bases, with 12 bases separating them. This CDR3 contains 13 residues. Germline CDR1 reads MRHNA; CDR2 reads SNTAGT. The CDR3 protein is CASRRGQSYGYTF. The CDR3 DNA follows: TGTGCCAGCAGACGTGGACAAAGCTATGGCTACACCTTC.

The rearrangement joins TRBV11-2 to TRBJ1-2; D perhaps matches TRBD1 (5 bases). Germline V gene sequence: CDR1 SGHAT, CDR2 FQNNGV. V was shortened by 0 bases and J by 8 bases, with 10 bases between the two germline ends. The length of the CDR3 is 13 residues. The DNA of the CDR3 is TGTGCCAGCAGCTTAGATAGATCAGGGGGCTACACCTTC. This translates into CASSLDRSGGYTF.

The genes are TRBV6-5 and TRBJ1-2, with D uncertain. Germline CDR1 reads MNHEY; CDR2 reads SVGAGI. The length of the CDR3 is 16 residues. The V end lost 2 bases, the J end lost 8 bases, and 21 bases lay between the germline ends. The CDR3 reads CASSYDWKTNRVGYTF. As DNA, the CDR3 is TGTGCCAGCAGTTACGACTGGAAGACCAATCGAGTAGGCTACACCTTC.

V usage is TRBV5-1 and J usage is TRBJ2-5, with 9 bases matching TRBD2. V trimming: 4 bases; J trimming: 4 bases; junction bases outside the gene matches: 14. The CDR3 sequence is 17 residues long. Looked up from germline, CDR1 is SGHRS and CDR2 is YFSETQ. The CDR3 DNA is TGCGCCAGCAGCCTGCTACTCCAGCGGGGGGCATCAGAGACCCAGTACTTC. Its translation: CASSLLLQRGASETQYF.

The chain couples TRBV6-5 to TRBJ1-3, with TRBD1 identical over 9 bases. The trim removed 6 bases at V and 2 bases at J, leaving 2 bases unmatched. Looked up from germline, CDR1 is MNHEY and CDR2 is SVGAGI. The CDR3 is 14 residues long. CDR3 amino acids: CASRQGAAGNTIYF. The DNA for the CDR3 is TGTGCCAGCAGACAGGGGGCAGCTGGAAACACCATATATTTT.

This sequence joins TRBV12-3 or TRBV12-4 and TRBJ2-1; 10 positions agree with TRBD1. After removal of 6 bases from V and 6 bases from J, the junction contained 2 bases not matched to a gene. The CDR3 length is 13 residues. The CDR3 protein is CASRGTGVNEQFF. The CDR3 bases are TGTGCCAGCAGAGGGACAGGGGTCAATGAGCAGTTCTTC.

This chain joins TRBV3-1 (or the pseudogene TRBV3-2) and TRBJ1-2; D is possibly TRBD1 (5 bases). V dropped 2 bases and J dropped 5 bases, with 12 bases sitting between them. This CDR3 is 14 amino acids long. Germline V gene lookup returns CDR1 LGHDT and CDR2 YNNKEL (reference sequence). The CDR3 DNA is TGTGCCAGCAGCCAACCGGGACTTTATTATGGCTACACCTTC. Translation: CASSQPGLYYGYTF.

This clone showed up just a few times. The chain employs TRBV24-1 and TRBJ1-1; no firm D call. This CDR3 is built from 13 residues. The germline V and J ends were trimmed by 8 bases and 1 base, with 10 bases remaining between them. Germline loops: CDR1 KGHDR, CDR2 SFDVKD. The CDR3 DNA is TGTGCCACCAATCCTACTGGGAACACTGAAGCTTTCTTT. Encoded protein: CATNPTGNTEAFF.

This chain links TRBV11-2 with TRBJ2-4, with 7 bases that match TRBD2. Unmatched junction bases numbered 7, after V lost 5 bases and J lost 0 bases. The germline V gene has CDR1 SGHAT and CDR2 FQNNGV. The CDR3 is made up of 16 amino acids. The CDR3 protein is CASSRGGDLAKNIQYF. CDR3 sequence (DNA): TGTGCCAGCAGCCGGGGAGGGGATCTAGCCAAAAACATTCAGTACTTC.

This clone was observed a single time. The chain is built from TRBV12-3 or TRBV12-4 and TRBJ2-5, with D unclear. The CDR3 loop spans 12 amino acids. V gave up 3 bases and J gave up 9 bases, with 11 bases separating them. CDR3 sequence: CASSLAPRPQYF. In DNA, the CDR3 is TGTGCCAGCAGTTTGGCGCCTAGGCCCCAGTACTTC.

The chain recombines TRBV18 with TRBJ2-6, with 7 bases that match TRBD1. Germline V lookup: CDR1 KGHSH, CDR2 LQKENI. This CDR3 region has 17 residues. Unmatched junction bases numbered 7, after V lost 2 bases and J lost 3 bases. The CDR3 sequence: CASSPGRGFGGANVLTF. DNA of the CDR3: TGTGCCAGCTCACCAGGCAGGGGGTTCGGTGGGGCCAACGTCCTGACTTTC.

The rearrangement links TRBV9 to TRBJ1-5; D gene unclear. Trimming left V 1 base short and J 0 bases short, with 5 bases between. The germline gives CDR1 SGDLS, CDR2 YYNGEE. The CDR3 runs 14 residues. CDR3 nucleotides: TGTGCCAGCAGCGTACACTATAGCAATCAGCCCCAGCATTTT. Its protein is CASSVHYSNQPQHF. The full variable domain, completed using reference TRBV9 and TRBJ1-5, is DSGVTQTPKHLITATGQRVTLRCSPRSGDLSVYWYQQSLDQGLQFLIQYYNGEERAKGNILERFSAQQFPDLHSELNLSSLELGDSALYFCASSVHYSNQPQHFGDGTRLSIL.

The chain couples TRBV5-4 to TRBJ2-5, with TRBD2 matching 10 bases. The germline V gene has CDR1 SGHNT and CDR2 YYREEE (reference sequence). The CDR3 covers 18 residues. V trimming: 3 bases; J trimming: 5 bases; junction bases outside the gene matches: 16. CDR3 region: CASSWSRTSGGVRETQYF. DNA for the CDR3: TGTGCCAGCAGCTGGAGTAGGACTAGCGGAGGAGTCCGCGAGACCCAGTACTTC.

The V call is TRBV30, the J call TRBJ1-5, with TRBD1 as a possible D gene (6 bases). The CDR3 extends over 17 amino acids. Trimming cost V 2 bases and J 3 bases, with 20 bases left between them. Per the germline V gene, CDR1 is GTSNPN and CDR2 is SVGIG (reference sequence). The CDR3 protein is CAWSRGLTGRYNQPQHF. The CDR3 DNA reads as TGTGCCTGGAGTCGGGGCTTAACAGGGAGATACAATCAGCCCCAGCATTTT.

The V and J genes are TRBV7-9 and TRBJ1-4; the match to TRBD1 covers 8 bases. The CDR3 loop spans 18 amino acids. The germline V gene encodes CDR1 SEHNR and CDR2 FQNEAQ (reference sequence). With V trimmed by 2 bases and J by 4 bases, 12 bases remained unmatched. The CDR3 protein is CASSLPTGVSNHNEKLFF. In DNA, the CDR3 is TGTGCCAGCAGCTTACCGACAGGGGTTTCGAACCATAATGAAAAACTGTTTTTT.

The chain is built from TRBV6-2 or TRBV6-3 and TRBJ2-1, with 9 nucleotides matching TRBD2. Germline CDR1 MNHEY, CDR2 SVGEGT. With V trimmed by 10 bases and J by 4 bases, 8 bases remained unmatched. The CDR3 sequence is 14 residues long. The CDR3 is CATRPSGIYNEQFF. The CDR3 DNA sequence: TGTGCCACCAGGCCTAGCGGGATATACAATGAGCAGTTCTTC.

The rearrangement joins TRBV6-5 to TRBJ2-7, with D tentatively TRBD1 (6 bases). Germline loops: CDR1 MNHEY, CDR2 SVGAGI. The CDR3 is made up of 15 amino acids. The V end lost 7 bases, the J end lost 2 bases, and 18 bases lay between the germline ends. CDR3 region: CASISGVGPAYEQYF. In nucleotides, the CDR3 is TGTGCCAGCATCTCAGGGGTCGGGCCAGCCTACGAGCAGTACTTC.